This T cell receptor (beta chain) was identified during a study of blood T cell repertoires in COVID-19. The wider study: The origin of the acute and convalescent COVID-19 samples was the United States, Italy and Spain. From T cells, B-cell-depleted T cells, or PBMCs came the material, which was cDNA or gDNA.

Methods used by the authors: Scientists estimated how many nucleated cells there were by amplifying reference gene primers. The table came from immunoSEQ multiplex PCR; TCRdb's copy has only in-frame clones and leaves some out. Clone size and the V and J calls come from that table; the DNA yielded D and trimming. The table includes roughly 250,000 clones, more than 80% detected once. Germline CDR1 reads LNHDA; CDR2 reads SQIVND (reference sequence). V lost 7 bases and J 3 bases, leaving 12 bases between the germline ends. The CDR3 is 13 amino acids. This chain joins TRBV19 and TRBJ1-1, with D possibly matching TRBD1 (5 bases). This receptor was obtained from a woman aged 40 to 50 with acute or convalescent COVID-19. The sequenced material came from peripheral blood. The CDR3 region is CASTPDSYTEAFF. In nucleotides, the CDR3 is TGTGCCAGTACCCCAGACAGTTACACTGAAGCTTTCTTT.